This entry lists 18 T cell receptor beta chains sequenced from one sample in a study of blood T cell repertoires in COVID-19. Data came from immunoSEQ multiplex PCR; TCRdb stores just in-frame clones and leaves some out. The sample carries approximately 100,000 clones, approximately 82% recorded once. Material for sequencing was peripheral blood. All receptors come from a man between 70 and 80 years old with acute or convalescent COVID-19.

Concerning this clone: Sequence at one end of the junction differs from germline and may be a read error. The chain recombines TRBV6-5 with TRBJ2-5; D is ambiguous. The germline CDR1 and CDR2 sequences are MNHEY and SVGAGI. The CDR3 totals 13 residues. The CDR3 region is CASSYSVQEAQYF. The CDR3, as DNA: TGTGCCAGCAGTTACTCTGTACAAGAGGCCCAGTACTTC.

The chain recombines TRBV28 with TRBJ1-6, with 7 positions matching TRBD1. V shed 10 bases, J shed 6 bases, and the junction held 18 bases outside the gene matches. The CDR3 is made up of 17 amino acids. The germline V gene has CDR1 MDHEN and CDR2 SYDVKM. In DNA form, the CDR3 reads TGTGCCACCCGACCGGGACAGACTCTTCTCCGTAATTCACCCCTCCACTTT. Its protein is CATRPGQTLLRNSPLHF.

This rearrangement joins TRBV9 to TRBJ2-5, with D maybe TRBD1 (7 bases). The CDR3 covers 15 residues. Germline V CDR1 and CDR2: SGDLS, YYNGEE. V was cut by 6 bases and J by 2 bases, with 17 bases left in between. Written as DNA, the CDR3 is TGTGCCAGCACTCTACAGGAGGGGGCACAAGAGACCCAGTACTTC. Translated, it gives CASTLQEGAQETQYF. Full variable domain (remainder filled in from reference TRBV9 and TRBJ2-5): DSGVTQTPKHLITATGQRVTLRCSPRSGDLSVYWYQQSLDQGLQFLIQYYNGEERAKGNILERFSAQQFPDLHSELNLSSLELGDSALYFCASTLQEGAQETQYFGPGTRLLVL.

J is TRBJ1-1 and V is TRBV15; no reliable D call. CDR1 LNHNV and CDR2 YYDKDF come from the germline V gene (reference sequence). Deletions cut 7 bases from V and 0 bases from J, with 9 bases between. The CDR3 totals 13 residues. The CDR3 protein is CATTGAMNTEAFF. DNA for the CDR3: TGTGCCACCACGGGTGCCATGAACACTGAAGCTTTCTTT.

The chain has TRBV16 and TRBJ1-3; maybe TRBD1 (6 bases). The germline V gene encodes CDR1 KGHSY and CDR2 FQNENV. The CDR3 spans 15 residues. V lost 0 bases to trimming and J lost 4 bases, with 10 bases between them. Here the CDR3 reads CASSQSRGQGNTIYF. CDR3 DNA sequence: TGTGCCAGCAGCCAATCGAGGGGACAAGGAAACACCATATATTTT.

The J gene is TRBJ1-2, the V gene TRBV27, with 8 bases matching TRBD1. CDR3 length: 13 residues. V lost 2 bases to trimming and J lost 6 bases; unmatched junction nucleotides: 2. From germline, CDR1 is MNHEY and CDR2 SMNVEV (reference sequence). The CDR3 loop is CASSLGQGHGYTF. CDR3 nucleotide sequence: TGTGCCAGCAGTTTAGGACAGGGACATGGCTACACCTTC.

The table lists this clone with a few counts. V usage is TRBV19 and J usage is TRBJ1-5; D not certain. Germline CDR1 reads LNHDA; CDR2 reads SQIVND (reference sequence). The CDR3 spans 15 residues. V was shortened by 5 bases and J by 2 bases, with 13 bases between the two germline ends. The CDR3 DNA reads TGTGCCAGTAGTTTCTGGCCTGAGGGCAATCAGCCCCAGCATTTT. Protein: CASSFWPEGNQPQHF. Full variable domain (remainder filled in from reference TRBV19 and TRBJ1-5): DGGITQSPKYLFRKEGQNVTLSCEQNLNHDAMYWYRQDPGQGLRLIYYSQIVNDFQKGDIAEGYSVSREKKESFPLTVTSAQKNPTAFYLCASSFWPEGNQPQHFGDGTRLSIL.

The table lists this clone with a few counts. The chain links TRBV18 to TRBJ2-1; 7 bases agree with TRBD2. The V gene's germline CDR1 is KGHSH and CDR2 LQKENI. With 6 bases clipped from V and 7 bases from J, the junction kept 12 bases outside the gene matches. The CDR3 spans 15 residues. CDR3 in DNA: TGTGCCAGCTCGCTTGCGGGAGTCGGTGTTAATGAGCAGTTCTTC. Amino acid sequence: CASSLAGVGVNEQFF.

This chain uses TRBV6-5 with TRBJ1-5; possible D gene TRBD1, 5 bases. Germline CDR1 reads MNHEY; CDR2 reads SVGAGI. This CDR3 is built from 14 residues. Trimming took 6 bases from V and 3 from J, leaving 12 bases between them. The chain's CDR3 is CASRFRQLNQPQHF. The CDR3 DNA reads TGTGCCAGCAGGTTTCGACAGCTCAATCAGCCCCAGCATTTT.

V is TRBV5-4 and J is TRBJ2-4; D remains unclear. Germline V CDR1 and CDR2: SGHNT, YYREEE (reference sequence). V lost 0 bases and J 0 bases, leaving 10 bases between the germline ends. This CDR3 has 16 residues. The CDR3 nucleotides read TGTGCCAGCAGCTTGGGCTCAGGTATAGCCAAAAACATTCAGTACTTC. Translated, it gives CASSLGSGIAKNIQYF.

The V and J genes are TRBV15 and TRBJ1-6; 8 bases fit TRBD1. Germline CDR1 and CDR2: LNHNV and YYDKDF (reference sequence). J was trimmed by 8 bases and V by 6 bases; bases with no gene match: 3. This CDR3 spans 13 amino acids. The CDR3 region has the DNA TGTGCCACCAGGGACAGGGAGCATTCACCCCTCCACTTT. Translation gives CATRDREHSPLHF.

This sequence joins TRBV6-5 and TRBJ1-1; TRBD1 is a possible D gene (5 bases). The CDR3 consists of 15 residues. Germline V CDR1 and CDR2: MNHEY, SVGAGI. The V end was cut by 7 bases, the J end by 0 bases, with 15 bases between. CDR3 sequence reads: CASTLRQSLNTEAFF. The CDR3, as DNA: TGTGCCAGCACCTTACGACAGTCGCTGAACACTGAAGCTTTCTTT.

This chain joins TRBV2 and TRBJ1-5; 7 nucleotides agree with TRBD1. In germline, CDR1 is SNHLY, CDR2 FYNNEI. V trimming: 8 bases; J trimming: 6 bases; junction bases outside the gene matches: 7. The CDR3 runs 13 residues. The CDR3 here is CASADREVQPQHF. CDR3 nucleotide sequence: TGTGCCAGCGCCGACAGGGAGGTTCAGCCCCAGCATTTT.

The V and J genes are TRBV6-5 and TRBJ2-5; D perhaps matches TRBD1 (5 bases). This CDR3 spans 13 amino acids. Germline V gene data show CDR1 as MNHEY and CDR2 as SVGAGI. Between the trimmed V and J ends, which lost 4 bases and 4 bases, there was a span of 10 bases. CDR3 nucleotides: TGTGCCAGCAGTTGGGGCGTTTCAGAGACCCAGTACTTC. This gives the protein CASSWGVSETQYF.

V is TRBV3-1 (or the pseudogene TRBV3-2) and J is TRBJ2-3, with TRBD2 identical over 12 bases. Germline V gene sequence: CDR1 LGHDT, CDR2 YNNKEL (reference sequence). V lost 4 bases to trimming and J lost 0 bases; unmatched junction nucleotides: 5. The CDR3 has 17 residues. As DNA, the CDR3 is TGTGCCAGCAGCCTGGGACTAGCGGGCCTTAGCACAGATACGCAGTATTTT. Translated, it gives CASSLGLAGLSTDTQYF.

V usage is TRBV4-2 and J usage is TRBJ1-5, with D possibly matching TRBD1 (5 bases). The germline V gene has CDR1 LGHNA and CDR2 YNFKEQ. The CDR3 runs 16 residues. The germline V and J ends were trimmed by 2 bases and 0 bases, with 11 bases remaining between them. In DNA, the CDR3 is TGTGCCAGCAGCCAACAACAGGACTATAGCAATCAGCCCCAGCATTTT. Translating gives CASSQQQDYSNQPQHF.

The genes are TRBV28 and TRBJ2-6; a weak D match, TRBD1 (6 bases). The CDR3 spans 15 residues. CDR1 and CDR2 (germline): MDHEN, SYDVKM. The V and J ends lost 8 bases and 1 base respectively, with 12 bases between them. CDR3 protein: CASWETGSGANVLTF. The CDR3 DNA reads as TGTGCCAGCTGGGAAACAGGGTCTGGGGCCAACGTCCTGACTTTC.

The CDR3: CASSPGLFNEQFF. CDR3 nucleotides: TGTGCCAGCAGTCCAGGACTTTTCAATGAGCAGTTCTTC. This chain uses TRBV28 with TRBJ2-1; possibly TRBD2 for D (5 bases). Germline V gene data show CDR1 as MDHEN and CDR2 as SYDVKM. The CDR3 runs 13 residues. V gave up 5 bases and J gave up 6 bases, with 11 bases separating them.